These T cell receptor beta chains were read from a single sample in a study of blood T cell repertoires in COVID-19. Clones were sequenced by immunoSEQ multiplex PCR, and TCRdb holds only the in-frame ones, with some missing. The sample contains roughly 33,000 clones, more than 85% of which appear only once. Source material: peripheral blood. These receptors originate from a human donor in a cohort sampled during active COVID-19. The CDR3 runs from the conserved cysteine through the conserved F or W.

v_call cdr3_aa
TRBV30 CAWSVVGPGELFF
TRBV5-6 CASSKTPGQGNSPLHF
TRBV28 CASSDRRAGDTQYF
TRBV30 CASTSDSTDTQYF
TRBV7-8 CASSLYLAGPSYEQYF
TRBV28 CASSLRGSRNQPQHF
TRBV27 CASKKTSGTPYEQYF
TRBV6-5 CASSRQGNMNTEAFF
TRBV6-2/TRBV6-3 CASSYNALEETQYF
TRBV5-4 CASSLGGGRGNTEAFF
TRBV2 CASSPRDRYYNEQFF
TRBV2 CASRDAGGSYGYTF
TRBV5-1 CASSLGLAKNIQYF
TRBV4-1 CASSLAKLGGDEQFF
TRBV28 CASSPNIAGPPDTQYF
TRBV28 CASSLIGDSSYGYTF
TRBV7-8 CASSPRETQYF
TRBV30 CAWSVRRTQDSPLHF
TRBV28 CASSFPLPGMNTEAFF
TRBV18 CASSQRAGDQETQYF
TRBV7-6 CASSLGTGGGDEQFF
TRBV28 CASSYSRYSNQPQHF
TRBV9 CASSVDGVMGPGEKLFF
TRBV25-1 CASSYEGAGEKLFF
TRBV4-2 CASSQEGAQSSYEQYF
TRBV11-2 CASRGRQPNEKLFF
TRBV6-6 CASSSSTGRNEQFF
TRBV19 CASSPPGKTEAFF
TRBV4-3 CASSRDRGEQYF
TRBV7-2 CASSLGPNRGEQFF
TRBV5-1 CASAPLAGSYNEQFF
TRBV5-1 CASSLVRFSYNEQFF
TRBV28 CASISSPGVQYGYTF
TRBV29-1 CSVVEANYGYTF
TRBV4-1 CASSQEERASGYEQYF
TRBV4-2 CASSQDPGLPGDEQFF
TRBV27 CASSLSGGEQFF
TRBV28 CASSLWGPYEQYF
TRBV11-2 CASSFLYRDSPLHF
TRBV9 CASSSGQSNQPQHF
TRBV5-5 CASSSRGQSRTGELFF
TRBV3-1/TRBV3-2 CASSQDFVGVGGYTF
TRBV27 CASSFGQQNTEAFF
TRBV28 CASRTGFQPQHF
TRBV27 CASSPLVGGQETQYF
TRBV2 CASSLGQFMNTEAFF
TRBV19 CASSQAGSETQYF
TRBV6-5 CASRTGGSNTGELFF
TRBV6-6 CASSPSFRTGDKEKLFF
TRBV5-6 CASSQGLAGAMSQYF
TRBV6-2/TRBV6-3 CASSLTGTGASYEQYF
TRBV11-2 CASSINRGVHEQYF
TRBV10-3 CAISETGGEQFF
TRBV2 CASSSTGYEQYF
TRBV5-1 CASRASGRASGELFF